This TCR beta chain was found in a study of T-cell memory formation after mild COVID-19. The study, taken as a whole, reports: Confirmation of SARS-CoV-2 specificity was lacking for second-wave clones peaking day 37. Clones that contracted from day 15 to 85 had balanced CD4/CD8; later expanders were CD4+ biased.

This CDR3 is built from 14 residues. V lost 2 bases and J lost 5, with 12 bases in between. The V gene's germline CDR1 is MGHRA and CDR2 YSYEKL. One entry per CDR3 protein results from TCRdb running MiXCR on the 5' RACE reads. This table holds approximately 400,000 distinct CDR3 sequences, roughly 18% found once. At least ten counts were recorded for this clonotype. The antigen is not known. Sequencing used PBMCs or a T cell subset sorted from them (not recorded which). This clonotype was obtained from a man younger than 30 who had mild COVID-19 (a few samples of this study predate the infection). Cell type and time point are not known. This chain links TRBV4-1 with TRBJ2-5; D is uncertain. CDR3 amino acids: CASSQRALWETQYF. Written as DNA, the CDR3 is TGCGCCAGCAGCCAAAGGGCCCTGTGGGAGACCCAGTACTTC.